This TCR beta chain was captured in a study of blood T cell repertoires in COVID-19. Study summary: Both acute and convalescent COVID-19 samples were obtained from the United States, Italy and Spain. Sources were T cells, B-cell-depleted T cells, or PBMCs; the material itself was cDNA or gDNA.

The CDR3 contains 14 residues. Looked up from germline, CDR1 is KGHSH and CDR2 is LQKENI. V trimming: 3 bases; J trimming: 2 bases; junction bases outside the gene matches: 0. How the authors handled the data: By means of reference gene primer amplification, nucleated cell counts were estimated. Sequenced by immunoSEQ multiplex PCR; TCRdb stores in-frame clones only, minus some. The DNA was the basis for D and trimming; V, J and clone size are from that table. The sample shows about 33,000 clones, roughly 82% of them seen only once. Sequenced: peripheral blood. This clonotype originated in a human donor in a cohort sampled during active COVID-19. The chain employs TRBV18 and TRBJ1-2, with 10 bases lining up with TRBD1. The CDR3 is CASSPDRGNYGYTF. CDR3 in DNA: TGTGCCAGCTCACCGGACAGGGGGAACTATGGCTACACCTTC. Full variable domain (missing parts from reference TRBV18 and TRBJ1-2): NAGVMQNPRHLVRRRGQEARLRCSPMKGHSHVYWYRQLPEEGLKFMVYLQKENIIDESGMPKERFSAEFPKEGPSILRIQQVVRGDSAAYFCASSPDRGNYGYTFGSGTRLTVV.